Given below is one TCR beta chain in context. Its target is not known. Every ophthalmopathy donor presented moderate-to-severe activity, CAS ≥3, NOSPECS ≥4 and duration under 3 months. The sample belongs to a study of Graves' ophthalmopathy and Graves' hyperthyroidism. Study-wide findings and caveats: Discrimination between ophthalmopathy and stable hyperthyroidism by a 13-signature model showed nearly 90% sensitivity and about 80% specificity. Detection in blood was also observed for most expanded thyroid clonotypes above 0.001 frequency. Ophthalmopathy progression prediction by the model yielded a sensitivity of 60% to 71% and a specificity of 72.22%.

Amplification of TCR beta CDR3 regions used RNA transcripts. Amplification began with first-round RT-PCR using HTBI primers, then second-round multiplex PCR was performed. MiXCR, run by TCRdb on the multiplex PCR reads, gives a single entry per CDR3 protein. This table holds over 450,000 distinct CDR3 sequences, approximately 15% found once. J gave up 1 base and V 5 bases, and 10 bases lay outside the gene matches. The CDR3 covers 17 residues. The chain has TRBV12-3 or TRBV12-4 and TRBJ1-1; 10 bases align to TRBD1. This TCR derives from a woman aged 25 to 39 with Graves' ophthalmopathy. The sample comprised blood. The CDR3 here is CASSNMGQGPSNTEAFF. As DNA, the CDR3 is TGTGCCAGCAGTAACATGGGACAGGGGCCGTCGAACACTGAAGCTTTCTTT.